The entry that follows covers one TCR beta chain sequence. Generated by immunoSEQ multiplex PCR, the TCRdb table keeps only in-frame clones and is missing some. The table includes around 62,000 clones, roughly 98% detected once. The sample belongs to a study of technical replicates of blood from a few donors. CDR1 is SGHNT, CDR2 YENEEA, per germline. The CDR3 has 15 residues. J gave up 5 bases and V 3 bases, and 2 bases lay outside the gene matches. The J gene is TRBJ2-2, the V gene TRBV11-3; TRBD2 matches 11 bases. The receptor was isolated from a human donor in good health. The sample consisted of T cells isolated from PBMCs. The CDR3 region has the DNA TGTGCCAGCAGCTTGGGACTAGCGGAGACCGGGGAGCTGTTTTTT. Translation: CASSLGLAETGELFF.